This T cell receptor (beta chain) comes out of a study of patients and donors after allogeneic stem cell transplantation. This clonotype was detected only a few times. This CDR3 spans 16 amino acids. The V gene end was trimmed by 1 base and the J gene end by 7 bases; junction bases not matched to a gene: 4. CDR1 and CDR2 (germline): MNHEY, SVGAGI. TCRdb used MiXCR to reprocess the RT-PCR reads, holding one entry per CDR3 protein. This table holds about a million distinct CDR3 sequences, around 17% found once. This chain uses TRBV6-5 with TRBJ1-4, with TRBD1 identical over 12 bases. The material sequenced was blood, either unsorted or a sorted T cell fraction (not recorded which). The sequence was obtained from a human donor who was either an allogeneic HSCT recipient or a stem cell or donor lymphocyte infusion donor (not recorded which). It is not recorded whose cells these are; they may come from a transplant donor. The CDR3 loop reads CASSYWGQGAGEKLFF. CDR3 sequence (DNA): TGTGCCAGCAGTTACTGGGGACAGGGGGCCGGTGAAAAACTGTTTTTT.